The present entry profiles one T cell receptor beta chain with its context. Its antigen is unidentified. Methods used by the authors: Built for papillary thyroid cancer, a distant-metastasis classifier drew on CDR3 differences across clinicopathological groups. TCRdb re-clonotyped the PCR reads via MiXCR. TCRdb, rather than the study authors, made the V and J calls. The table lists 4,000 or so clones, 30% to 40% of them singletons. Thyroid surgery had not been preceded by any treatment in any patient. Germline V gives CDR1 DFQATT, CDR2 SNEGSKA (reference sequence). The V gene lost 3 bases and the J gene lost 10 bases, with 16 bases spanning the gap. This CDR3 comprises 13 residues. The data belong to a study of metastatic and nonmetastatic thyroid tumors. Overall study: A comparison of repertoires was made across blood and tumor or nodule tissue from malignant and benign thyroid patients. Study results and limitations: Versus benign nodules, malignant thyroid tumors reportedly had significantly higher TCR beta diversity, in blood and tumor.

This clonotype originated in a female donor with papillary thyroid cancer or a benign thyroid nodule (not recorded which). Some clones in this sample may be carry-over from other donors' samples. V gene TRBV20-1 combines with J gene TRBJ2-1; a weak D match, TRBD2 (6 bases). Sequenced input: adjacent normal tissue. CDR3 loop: CSASTGVETEQFF. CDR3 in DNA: TGCAGTGCTAGTACGGGGGTAGAGACCGAGCAGTTCTTC.